The clone carrying this T cell receptor beta chain occurred many times. One entry per CDR3 protein results from TCRdb running MiXCR on the RT-PCR reads. The sample carries 650,000 to 800,000 distinct CDR3 sequences, more than 13% recorded once. This CDR3 is 13 amino acids long. Per germline, CDR1 MNHEY and CDR2 SMNVEV (reference sequence). Trimming at V came to 6 bases and at J to 4 bases, leaving 5 bases not matched to a gene. The chain employs TRBV27 and TRBJ1-2, with 7 bases matching TRBD1. The TCR comes from a female donor in good health, serving as a healthy control. Material for sequencing was memory CD4+ T cells from blood. In DNA, the CDR3 is TGTGCCAGCAGGCGACAGGGAAGCTATGGCTACACCTTC. This translates into CASRRQGSYGYTF.